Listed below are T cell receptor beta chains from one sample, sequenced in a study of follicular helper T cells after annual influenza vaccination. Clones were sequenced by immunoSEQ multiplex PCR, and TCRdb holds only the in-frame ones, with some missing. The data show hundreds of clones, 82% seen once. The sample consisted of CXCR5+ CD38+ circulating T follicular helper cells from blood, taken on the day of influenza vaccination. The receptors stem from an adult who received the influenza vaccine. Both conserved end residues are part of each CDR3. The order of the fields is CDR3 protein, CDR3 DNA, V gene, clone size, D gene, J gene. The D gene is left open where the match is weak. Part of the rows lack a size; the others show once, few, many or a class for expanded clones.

cdr3_aa: CASSLNLAKNIQYF
cdr3_nt: TGTGCCAGCAGCTTAAATTTAGCCAAAAACATTCAGTACTTC
v_call: TRBV7-2
clone_size: -
d_call: -
j_call: TRBJ2-4

cdr3_aa: CASSLIGGGVSSTDTQYF
cdr3_nt: TGTGCCAGCAGCCTTATCGGGGGCGGGGTATCGAGCACAGATACGCAGTATTTT
v_call: TRBV5-6
clone_size: -
d_call: -
j_call: TRBJ2-3

cdr3_aa: CASSPGQEYYGYTF
cdr3_nt: TGTGCCAGCAGCCCGGGCCAGGAATACTATGGCTACACCTTC
v_call: TRBV4-2
clone_size: -
d_call: -
j_call: TRBJ1-2

cdr3_aa: CASARGLQYGYTF
cdr3_nt: TGTGCCAGTGCCAGGGGGCTGCAATATGGCTACACCTTC
v_call: TRBV6-5
clone_size: once
d_call: TRBD1
j_call: TRBJ1-2

cdr3_aa: CASSKQGAGFGYGYTF
cdr3_nt: TGTGCCAGCAGTAAACAGGGGGCGGGCTTTGGCTATGGCTACACCTTC
v_call: TRBV2
clone_size: -
d_call: TRBD1
j_call: TRBJ1-2

cdr3_aa: CATRSGERTDTQYF
cdr3_nt: TGTGCCACCAGGTCCGGGGAGAGGACAGATACGCAGTATTTT
v_call: TRBV10-3
clone_size: -
d_call: -
j_call: TRBJ2-3

cdr3_aa: CASSPGFSQETQYF
cdr3_nt: TGTGCCAGCAGCCCGGGATTCAGTCAAGAGACCCAGTACTTC
v_call: TRBV11-2
clone_size: -
d_call: -
j_call: TRBJ2-5

cdr3_aa: CASSLGHNKETQYF
cdr3_nt: TGTGCCAGTAGTCTCGGCCACAACAAAGAGACCCAGTACTTC
v_call: TRBV19
clone_size: -
d_call: -
j_call: TRBJ2-5

cdr3_aa: CASSFPGQGVGYTF
cdr3_nt: TGTGCCAGCAGCTTCCCGGGACAGGGGGTTGGCTACACCTTC
v_call: TRBV7-2
clone_size: -
d_call: TRBD1
j_call: TRBJ1-2

cdr3_aa: CASSSPRVGPPTGETQYF
cdr3_nt: TGTGCCAGCAGCTCCCCCCGAGTCGGCCCCCCCACGGGAGAGACCCAGTACTTC
v_call: TRBV7-2
clone_size: -
d_call: -
j_call: TRBJ2-5

cdr3_aa: CASSGQTGGDYEQYF
cdr3_nt: TGTGCCAGCAGCGGGCAGACGGGAGGAGACTACGAGCAGTACTTC
v_call: TRBV9
clone_size: -
d_call: TRBD2
j_call: TRBJ2-7

cdr3_aa: CASSQDRLAPSYEQYF
cdr3_nt: TGCGCCAGCAGCCAAGACCGACTAGCGCCTTCCTACGAGCAGTACTTC
v_call: TRBV4-3
clone_size: -
d_call: TRBD2
j_call: TRBJ2-7

cdr3_aa: CASSVRDRGNTEAFF
cdr3_nt: TGTGCCAGCAGCGTACGGGACAGGGGTAACACTGAAGCTTTCTTT
v_call: TRBV7-9
clone_size: once
d_call: TRBD1
j_call: TRBJ1-1

cdr3_aa: CASSTPRGDSSYNEQFF
cdr3_nt: TGTGCCAGCAGCACCCCGCGGGGGGACAGCTCCTACAATGAGCAGTTCTTC
v_call: TRBV7-9
clone_size: -
d_call: -
j_call: TRBJ2-1

cdr3_aa: CASSPGSYNEQFF
cdr3_nt: TGTGCCAGCTCACCAGGCTCCTACAATGAGCAGTTCTTC
v_call: TRBV18
clone_size: -
d_call: -
j_call: TRBJ2-1

cdr3_aa: CASSYPRSGYTF
cdr3_nt: TGTGCCAGCAGCTACCCTCGGAGTGGCTACACCTTC
v_call: TRBV7-9
clone_size: -
d_call: -
j_call: TRBJ1-2

cdr3_aa: CASSRFDRANREKLFF
cdr3_nt: TGTGCCAGCAGCCGATTTGACAGGGCTAATCGTGAAAAACTGTTTTTT
v_call: TRBV7-8
clone_size: -
d_call: TRBD1
j_call: TRBJ1-4

cdr3_aa: CASKGAGVGTDTQYF
cdr3_nt: TGTGCCAGCAAAGGGGCAGGGGTCGGCACAGATACGCAGTATTTT
v_call: TRBV21-1
clone_size: -
d_call: -
j_call: TRBJ2-3

cdr3_aa: CASSGGLGVNNEQFF
cdr3_nt: TGTGCCAGCAGCGGGGGACTGGGGGTTAACAATGAGCAGTTCTTC
v_call: TRBV5-4
clone_size: -
d_call: -
j_call: TRBJ2-1

cdr3_aa: CASWGGGDTDTQYF
cdr3_nt: TGCGCCAGCTGGGGCGGGGGGGACACAGATACGCAGTATTTT
v_call: TRBV5-1
clone_size: once
d_call: TRBD2
j_call: TRBJ2-3

cdr3_aa: CASSEQTGGYTF
cdr3_nt: TGTGCCAGCAGCGAACAGACAGGAGGCTACACCTTC
v_call: TRBV9
clone_size: -
d_call: -
j_call: TRBJ1-2

cdr3_aa: CASSLIGYEQYF
cdr3_nt: TGTGCCAGCAGCTTGATTGGATACGAGCAGTACTTC
v_call: TRBV7-2
clone_size: -
d_call: -
j_call: TRBJ2-7

cdr3_aa: CASSSRDSGNTEAFF
cdr3_nt: TGTGCCAGCAGCTCAAGGGACAGTGGGAACACTGAAGCTTTCTTT
v_call: TRBV7-9
clone_size: -
d_call: TRBD1
j_call: TRBJ1-1

cdr3_aa: CASSLYGGASYEQYF
cdr3_nt: TGTGCCAGCAGCTTATATGGGGGCGCCTCCTACGAGCAGTACTTC
v_call: TRBV7-6
clone_size: once
d_call: -
j_call: TRBJ2-7

cdr3_aa: CASSPNAWANTEAFF
cdr3_nt: TGTGCCAGCAGCCCGAACGCCTGGGCGAACACTGAAGCTTTCTTT
v_call: TRBV11-2
clone_size: -
d_call: -
j_call: TRBJ1-1

cdr3_aa: CASSQTSHEQYF
cdr3_nt: TGTGCCAGCAGCCAAACTTCCCACGAGCAGTACTTC
v_call: TRBV4-2
clone_size: few
d_call: -
j_call: TRBJ2-7

cdr3_aa: CATSRDKGPIYEQYF
cdr3_nt: TGTGCCACCAGCAGAGATAAAGGGCCGATCTACGAGCAGTACTTC
v_call: TRBV15
clone_size: -
d_call: -
j_call: TRBJ2-7

cdr3_aa: CASSLGGTLYEQYF
cdr3_nt: TGTGCCAGCAGCTTAGGGGGGACCCTCTACGAGCAGTACTTC
v_call: TRBV7-2
clone_size: -
d_call: -
j_call: TRBJ2-7

cdr3_aa: CASSPGTGDQPQHF
cdr3_nt: TGTGCCAGCTCACCAGGAACAGGGGATCAGCCCCAGCATTTT
v_call: TRBV18
clone_size: -
d_call: TRBD1
j_call: TRBJ1-5

cdr3_aa: CSARTEENEQFF
cdr3_nt: TGCAGCGCCCGAACGGAAGAGAATGAGCAGTTCTTC
v_call: TRBV29-1
clone_size: -
d_call: -
j_call: TRBJ2-1

cdr3_aa: CASSRLRNTEAFF
cdr3_nt: TGTGCCAGCAGCCGTCTAAGGAACACTGAAGCTTTCTTT
v_call: TRBV11-3
clone_size: -
d_call: -
j_call: TRBJ1-1

cdr3_aa: CASSQVGRGYEQYF
cdr3_nt: TGTGCCAGCAGCCAAGTTGGTCGGGGCTACGAGCAGTACTTC
v_call: TRBV14
clone_size: few
d_call: -
j_call: TRBJ2-7

cdr3_aa: CASSLADGSSYEQYF
cdr3_nt: TGTGCCAGCAGCTTAGCGGACGGGAGCTCCTACGAGCAGTACTTC
v_call: TRBV9
clone_size: -
d_call: -
j_call: TRBJ2-7

cdr3_aa: CASRNLQGNYGYTF
cdr3_nt: TGTGCCAGCAGAAATCTGCAGGGCAACTATGGCTACACCTTC
v_call: TRBV27
clone_size: -
d_call: -
j_call: TRBJ1-2

cdr3_aa: CATSRGGLGNEQFF
cdr3_nt: TGTGCCACCAGCAGAGGGGGGCTAGGGAATGAGCAGTTCTTC
v_call: TRBV15
clone_size: -
d_call: -
j_call: TRBJ2-1

cdr3_aa: CASSPLGSVQYF
cdr3_nt: TGTGCCAGCAGCCCGCTGGGCAGCGTTCAGTACTTC
v_call: TRBV5-8
clone_size: -
d_call: -
j_call: TRBJ2-4

cdr3_aa: CASSPSGRNTEAFF
cdr3_nt: TGTGCCAGCAGCCCAAGTGGACGGAACACTGAAGCTTTCTTT
v_call: TRBV6-4
clone_size: -
d_call: -
j_call: TRBJ1-1

cdr3_aa: CASQRYGPYNEQFF
cdr3_nt: TGTGCCAGCCAGAGGTACGGCCCCTACAATGAGCAGTTCTTC
v_call: TRBV25-1
clone_size: -
d_call: -
j_call: TRBJ2-1

cdr3_aa: CASSYSGQAVEKLFF
cdr3_nt: TGTGCCAGCAGTTACTCGGGACAGGCGGTAGAAAAACTGTTTTTT
v_call: TRBV6-5
clone_size: -
d_call: TRBD1
j_call: TRBJ1-4

cdr3_aa: CASGSTFSGTRGTGELFF
cdr3_nt: TGTGCTAGTGGATCTACCTTCTCCGGGACTAGGGGCACCGGGGAGCTGTTTTTT
v_call: TRBV12-5
clone_size: -
d_call: TRBD2
j_call: TRBJ2-2

cdr3_aa: CASSLAHLNTEAFF
cdr3_nt: TGTGCCAGCAGCTTGGCCCATCTGAACACTGAAGCTTTCTTT
v_call: TRBV5-6
clone_size: -
d_call: -
j_call: TRBJ1-1

cdr3_aa: CASSPGERDEQYF
cdr3_nt: TGTGCCAGCTCACCTGGCGAGAGAGACGAGCAGTACTTC
v_call: TRBV18
clone_size: -
d_call: -
j_call: TRBJ2-7

cdr3_aa: CASSYGGTGGGEQYF
cdr3_nt: TGTGCCAGCAGTTACGGGGGGACAGGGGGGGGCGAGCAGTACTTC
v_call: TRBV6-6
clone_size: -
d_call: TRBD1
j_call: TRBJ2-7

cdr3_aa: CASSSGQGYGYTF
cdr3_nt: TGTGCCAGCAGCAGTGGGCAGGGTTACGGCTACACCTTC
v_call: TRBV7-2
clone_size: -
d_call: -
j_call: TRBJ1-2

cdr3_aa: CSVYGGPRETQYF
cdr3_nt: TGCAGCGTATACGGGGGCCCTCGGGAGACCCAGTACTTC
v_call: TRBV29-1
clone_size: -
d_call: -
j_call: TRBJ2-5